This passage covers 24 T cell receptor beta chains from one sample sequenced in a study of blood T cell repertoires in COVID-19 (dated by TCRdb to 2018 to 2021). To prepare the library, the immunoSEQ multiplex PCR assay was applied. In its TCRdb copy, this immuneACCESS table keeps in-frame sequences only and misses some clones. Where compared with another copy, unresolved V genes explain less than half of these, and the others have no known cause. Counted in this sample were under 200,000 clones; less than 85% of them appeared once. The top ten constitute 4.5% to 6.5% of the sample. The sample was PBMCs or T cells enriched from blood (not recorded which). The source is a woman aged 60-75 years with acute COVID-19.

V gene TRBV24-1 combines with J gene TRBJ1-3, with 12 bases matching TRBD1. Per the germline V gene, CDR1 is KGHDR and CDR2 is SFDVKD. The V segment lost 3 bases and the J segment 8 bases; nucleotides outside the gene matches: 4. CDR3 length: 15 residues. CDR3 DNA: TGTGCCACCAGTGATCCGGGACAGGGGGCGGACACCATATATTTT. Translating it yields CATSDPGQGADTIYF.

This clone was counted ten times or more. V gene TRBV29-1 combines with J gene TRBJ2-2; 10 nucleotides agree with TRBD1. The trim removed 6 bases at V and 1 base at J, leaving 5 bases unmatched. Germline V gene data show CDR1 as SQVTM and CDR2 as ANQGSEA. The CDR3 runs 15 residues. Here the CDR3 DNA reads TGCAGCGTCCTCGGGACAGGGGTGAACACCGGGGAGCTGTTTTTT. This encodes CSVLGTGVNTGELFF.

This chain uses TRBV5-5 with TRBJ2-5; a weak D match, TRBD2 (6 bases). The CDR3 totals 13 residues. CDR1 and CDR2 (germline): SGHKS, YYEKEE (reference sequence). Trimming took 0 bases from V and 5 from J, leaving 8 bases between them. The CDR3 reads CASSLDAGETQYF. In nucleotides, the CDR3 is TGTGCCAGCAGCTTGGACGCGGGGGAGACCCAGTACTTC.

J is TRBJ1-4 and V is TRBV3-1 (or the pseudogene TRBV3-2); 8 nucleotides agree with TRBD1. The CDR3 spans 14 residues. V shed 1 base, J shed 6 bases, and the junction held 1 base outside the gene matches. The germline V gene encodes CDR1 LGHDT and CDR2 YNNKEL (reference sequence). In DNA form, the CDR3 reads TGTGCCAGCAGCCAAGGACAGGGGCATGAAAAACTGTTTTTT. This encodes CASSQGQGHEKLFF.

This chain's CDR3 is CASSPTRQGNTEAFF. The CDR3, as DNA: TGTGCCAGTAGTCCAACCCGACAGGGGAACACTGAAGCTTTCTTT. The chain links TRBV19 to TRBJ1-1; 7 bases line up with TRBD1. The CDR3 totals 15 residues. The germline CDR1 and CDR2 sequences are LNHDA and SQIVND (reference sequence). V dropped 5 bases and J dropped 1; count of bases not matched to a gene: 7.

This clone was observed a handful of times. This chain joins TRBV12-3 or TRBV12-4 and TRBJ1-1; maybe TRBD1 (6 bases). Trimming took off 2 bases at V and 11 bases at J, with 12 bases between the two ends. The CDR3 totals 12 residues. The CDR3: CASSLSRGRAFF. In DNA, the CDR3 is TGTGCCAGCAGTTTATCCAGGGGACGGGCTTTCTTT.

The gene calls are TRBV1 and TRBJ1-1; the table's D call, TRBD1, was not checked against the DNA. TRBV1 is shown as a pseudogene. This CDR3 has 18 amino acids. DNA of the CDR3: TGCACCAGCAGCCAAGAAAGCGATGATGGCAGGGCGGCGACTGAAGCTTTCTTT. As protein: CTSSQESDDGRAATEAFF.

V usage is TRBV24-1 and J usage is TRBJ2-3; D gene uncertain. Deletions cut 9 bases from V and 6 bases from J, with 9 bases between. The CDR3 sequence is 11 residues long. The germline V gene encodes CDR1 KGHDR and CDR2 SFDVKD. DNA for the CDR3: TGTGCCACCTCTCAACGGGATACGCAGTATTTT. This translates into CATSQRDTQYF.

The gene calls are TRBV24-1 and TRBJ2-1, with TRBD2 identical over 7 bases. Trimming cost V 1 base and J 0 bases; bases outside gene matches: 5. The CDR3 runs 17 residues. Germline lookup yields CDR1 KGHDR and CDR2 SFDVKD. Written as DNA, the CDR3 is TGTGCCACCAGTGATTTAACCGGGGGGAGCTCCTACAATGAGCAGTTCTTC. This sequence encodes CATSDLTGGSSYNEQFF.

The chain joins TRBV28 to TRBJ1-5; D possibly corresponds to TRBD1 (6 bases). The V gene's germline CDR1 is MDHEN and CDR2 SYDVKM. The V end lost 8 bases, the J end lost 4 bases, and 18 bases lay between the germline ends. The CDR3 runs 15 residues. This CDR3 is CASQTGKFGNQPQHF. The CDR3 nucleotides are TGTGCCAGCCAAACAGGGAAGTTTGGGAATCAGCCCCAGCATTTT. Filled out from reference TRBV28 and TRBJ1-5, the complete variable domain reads DVKVTQSSRYLVKRTGEKVFLECVQDMDHENMFWYRQDPGLGLRLIYFSYDVKMKEKGDIPEGYSVSREKKERFSLILESASTNQTSMYLCASQTGKFGNQPQHFGDGTRLSIL.

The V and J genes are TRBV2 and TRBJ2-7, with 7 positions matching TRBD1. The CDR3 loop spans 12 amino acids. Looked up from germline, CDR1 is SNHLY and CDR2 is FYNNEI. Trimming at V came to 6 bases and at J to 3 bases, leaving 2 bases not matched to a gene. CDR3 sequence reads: CASRGDSYEQYF. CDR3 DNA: TGTGCCAGCAGGGGGGACAGCTACGAGCAGTACTTC.

The CDR3 region is CASSSPLGQAYSYEQYV. The CDR3 DNA follows: TGTGCCAGCAGCTCCCCCCTGGGCCAGGCTTACTCCTACGAGCAGTACGTC. This chain connects TRBV7-6 to TRBJ2-7; D call uncertain. Germline CDR1 and CDR2: SGHVS and FNYEAQ. The CDR3 totals 17 residues. Trimming pared 4 bases from V and 0 bases from J, leaving 19 bases between.

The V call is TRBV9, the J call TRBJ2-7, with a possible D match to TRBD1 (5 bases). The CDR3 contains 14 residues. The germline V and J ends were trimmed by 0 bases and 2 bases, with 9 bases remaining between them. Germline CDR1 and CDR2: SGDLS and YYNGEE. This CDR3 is CASSVGGDPYEQYF. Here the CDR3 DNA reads TGTGCCAGCAGCGTAGGGGGCGATCCCTACGAGCAGTACTTC.

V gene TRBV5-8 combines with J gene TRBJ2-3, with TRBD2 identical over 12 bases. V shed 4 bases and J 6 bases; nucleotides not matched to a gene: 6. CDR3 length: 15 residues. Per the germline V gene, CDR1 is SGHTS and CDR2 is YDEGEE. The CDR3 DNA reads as TGTGCCAGCAGCCCCGGGACTAGCGGGCTCGATACGCAGTATTTT. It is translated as CASSPGTSGLDTQYF.

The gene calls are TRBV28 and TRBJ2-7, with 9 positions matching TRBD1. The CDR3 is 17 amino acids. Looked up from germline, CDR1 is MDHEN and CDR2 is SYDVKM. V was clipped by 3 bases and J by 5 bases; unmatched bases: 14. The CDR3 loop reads CASSLGRLGTGSNEQYV. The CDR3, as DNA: TGTGCCAGCAGTTTGGGGCGATTGGGGACAGGGTCTAACGAGCAGTACGTC.

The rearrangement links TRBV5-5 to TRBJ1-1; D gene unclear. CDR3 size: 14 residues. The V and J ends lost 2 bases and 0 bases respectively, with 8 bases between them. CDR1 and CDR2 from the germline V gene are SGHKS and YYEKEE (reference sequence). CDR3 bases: TGTGCCAGCAGCTTCTTGCAGATGAACACTGAAGCTTTCTTT. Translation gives CASSFLQMNTEAFF.

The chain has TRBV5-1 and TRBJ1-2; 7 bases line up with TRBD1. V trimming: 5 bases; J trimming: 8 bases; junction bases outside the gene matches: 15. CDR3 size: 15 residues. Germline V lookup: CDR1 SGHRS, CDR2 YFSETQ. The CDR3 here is CASRTGTERGEGYTF. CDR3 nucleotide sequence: TGCGCCAGCAGAACCGGGACAGAGAGGGGTGAAGGCTACACCTTC.

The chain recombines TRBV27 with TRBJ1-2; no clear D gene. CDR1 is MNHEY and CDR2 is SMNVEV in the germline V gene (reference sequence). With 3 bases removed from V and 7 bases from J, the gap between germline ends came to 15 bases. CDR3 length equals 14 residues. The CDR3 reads CASSFGGVRGGYTF. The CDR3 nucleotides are TGTGCCAGCAGTTTCGGCGGGGTTAGAGGTGGCTACACCTTC.

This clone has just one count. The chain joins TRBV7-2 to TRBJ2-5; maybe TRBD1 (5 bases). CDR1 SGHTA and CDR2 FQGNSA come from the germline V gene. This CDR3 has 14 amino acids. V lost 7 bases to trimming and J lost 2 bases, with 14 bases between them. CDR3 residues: CASTEGVLQETQYF. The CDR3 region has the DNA TGTGCCAGCACTGAAGGGGTGCTACAAGAGACCCAGTACTTC. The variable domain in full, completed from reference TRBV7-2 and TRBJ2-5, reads GAGVSQSPSNKVTEKGKDVELRCDPISGHTALYWYRQSLGQGLEFLIYFQGNSAPDKSGLPSDRFSAERTGGSVSTLTIQRTQQEDSAVYLCASTEGVLQETQYFGPGTRLLVL.

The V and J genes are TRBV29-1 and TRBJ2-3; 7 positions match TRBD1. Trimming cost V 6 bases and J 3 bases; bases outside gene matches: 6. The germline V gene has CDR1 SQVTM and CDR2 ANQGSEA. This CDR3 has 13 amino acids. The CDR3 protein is CSVDYRGTDTQYF. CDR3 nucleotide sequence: TGCAGCGTGGATTACAGGGGTACAGATACGCAGTATTTT.

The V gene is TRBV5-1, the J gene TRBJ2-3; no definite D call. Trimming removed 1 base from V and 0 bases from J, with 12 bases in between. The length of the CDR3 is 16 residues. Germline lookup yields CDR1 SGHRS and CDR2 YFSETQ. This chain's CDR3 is CASSLLTPVSTDTQYF. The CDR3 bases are TGCGCCAGCAGCTTGCTTACACCCGTTAGCACAGATACGCAGTATTTT.

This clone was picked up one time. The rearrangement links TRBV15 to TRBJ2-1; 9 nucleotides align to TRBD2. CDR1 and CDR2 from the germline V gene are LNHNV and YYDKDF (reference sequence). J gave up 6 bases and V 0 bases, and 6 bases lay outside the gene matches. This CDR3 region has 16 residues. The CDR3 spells CATSRDEAGGRNEQFF. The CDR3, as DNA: TGTGCCACCAGCAGAGATGAGGCGGGGGGGCGCAATGAGCAGTTCTTC. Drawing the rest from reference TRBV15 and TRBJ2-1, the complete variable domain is DAMVIQNPRYQVTQFGKPVTLSCSQTLNHNVMYWYQQKSSQAPKLLFHYYDKDFNNEADTPDNFQSRRPNTSFCFLDIRSPGLGDTAMYLCATSRDEAGGRNEQFFGPGTRLTVL.

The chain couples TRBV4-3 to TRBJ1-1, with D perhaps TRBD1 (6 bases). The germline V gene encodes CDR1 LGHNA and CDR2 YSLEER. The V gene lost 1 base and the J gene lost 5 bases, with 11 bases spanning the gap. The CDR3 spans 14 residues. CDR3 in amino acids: CASSQALRGTEAFF. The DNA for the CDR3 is TGCGCCAGCAGCCAAGCGCTCAGGGGAACTGAAGCTTTCTTT.

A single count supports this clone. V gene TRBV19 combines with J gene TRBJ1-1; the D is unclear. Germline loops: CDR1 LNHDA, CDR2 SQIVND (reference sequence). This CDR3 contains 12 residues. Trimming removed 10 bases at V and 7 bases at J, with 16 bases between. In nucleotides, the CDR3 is TGTGCCACGGGAGGGCAGAACGTTGAAGCTTTCTTT. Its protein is CATGGQNVEAFF.